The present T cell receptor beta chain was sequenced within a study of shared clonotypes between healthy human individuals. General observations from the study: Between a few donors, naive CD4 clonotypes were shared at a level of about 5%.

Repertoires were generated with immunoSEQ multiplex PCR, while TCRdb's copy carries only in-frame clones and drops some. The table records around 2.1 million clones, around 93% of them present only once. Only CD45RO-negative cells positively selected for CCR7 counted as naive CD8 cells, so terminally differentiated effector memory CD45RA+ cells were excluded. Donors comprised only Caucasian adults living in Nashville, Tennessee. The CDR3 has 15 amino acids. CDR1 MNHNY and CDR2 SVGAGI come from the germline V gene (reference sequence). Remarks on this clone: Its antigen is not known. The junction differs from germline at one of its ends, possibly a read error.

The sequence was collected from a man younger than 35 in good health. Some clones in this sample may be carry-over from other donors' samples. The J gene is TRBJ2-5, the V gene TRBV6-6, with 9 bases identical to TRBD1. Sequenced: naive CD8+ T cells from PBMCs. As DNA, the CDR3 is TGTGCAAGCAGTTTCTTACAGGGGGCTCAAGAGACCCAGTACTTC. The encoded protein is CASSFLQGAQETQYF.